The sequence of this T cell receptor (beta chain) was determined in a study of blood T cells in healthy people across ages. Study-level results: The study found TCR beta diversity correlated strongly with naive T cell percentage. Nothing was known about donor CMV status, and this possibly confounded expanded clonotype changes.

Using a J-beta primer mix together with a sample-barcoded 5' primer, a second PCR was run for about 7 to 12 cycles. TCRdb analysed the 5' RACE reads with MiXCR anew, one entry per CDR3 protein. The profile shows 750,000 to 950,000 distinct CDR3 sequences, approximately 55% of them singletons. Germline V gene data show CDR1 as SGHAT and CDR2 as FQNNGV. The junction had 4 bases not matched to a gene; V was cut back by 3 bases and J by 4 bases. The CDR3 is 15 residues long. The table lists this clonotype with a few counts. The antigen is undetermined. The genes are TRBV11-2 and TRBJ2-5, with 11 bases that match TRBD2. The sequence was collected from an elderly man in good health. Material: blood. The CDR3 spells CASSFSGRALETQYF. Here the CDR3 DNA reads TGTGCCAGCAGCTTTAGCGGGAGGGCCCTAGAGACCCAGTACTTC.